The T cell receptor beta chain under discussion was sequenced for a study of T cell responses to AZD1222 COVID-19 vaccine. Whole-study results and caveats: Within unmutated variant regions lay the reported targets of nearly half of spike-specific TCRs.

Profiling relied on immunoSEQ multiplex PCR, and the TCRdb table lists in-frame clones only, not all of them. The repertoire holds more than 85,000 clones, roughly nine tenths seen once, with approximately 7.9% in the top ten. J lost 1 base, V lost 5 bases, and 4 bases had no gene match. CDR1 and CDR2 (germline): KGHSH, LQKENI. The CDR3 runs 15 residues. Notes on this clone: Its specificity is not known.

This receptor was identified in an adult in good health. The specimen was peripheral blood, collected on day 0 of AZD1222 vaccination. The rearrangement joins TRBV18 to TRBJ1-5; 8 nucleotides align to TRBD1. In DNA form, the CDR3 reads TGTGCCAGCTCAGACAGGGGTTTGAGCAATCAGCCCCAGCATTTT. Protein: CASSDRGLSNQPQHF.